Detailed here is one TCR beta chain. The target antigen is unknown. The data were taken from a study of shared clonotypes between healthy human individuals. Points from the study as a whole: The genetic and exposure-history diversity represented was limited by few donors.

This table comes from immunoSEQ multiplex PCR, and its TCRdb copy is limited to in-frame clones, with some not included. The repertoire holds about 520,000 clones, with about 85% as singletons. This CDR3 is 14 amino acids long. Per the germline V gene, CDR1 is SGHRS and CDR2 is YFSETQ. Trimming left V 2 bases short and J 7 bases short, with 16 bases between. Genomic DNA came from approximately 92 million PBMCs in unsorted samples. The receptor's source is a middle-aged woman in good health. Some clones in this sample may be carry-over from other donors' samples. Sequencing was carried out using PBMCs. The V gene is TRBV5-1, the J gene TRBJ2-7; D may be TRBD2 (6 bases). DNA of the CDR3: TGCGCCAGCAGCTTCGGGAGTTCTCTGGGGGAGCAGTACTTC. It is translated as CASSFGSSLGEQYF.